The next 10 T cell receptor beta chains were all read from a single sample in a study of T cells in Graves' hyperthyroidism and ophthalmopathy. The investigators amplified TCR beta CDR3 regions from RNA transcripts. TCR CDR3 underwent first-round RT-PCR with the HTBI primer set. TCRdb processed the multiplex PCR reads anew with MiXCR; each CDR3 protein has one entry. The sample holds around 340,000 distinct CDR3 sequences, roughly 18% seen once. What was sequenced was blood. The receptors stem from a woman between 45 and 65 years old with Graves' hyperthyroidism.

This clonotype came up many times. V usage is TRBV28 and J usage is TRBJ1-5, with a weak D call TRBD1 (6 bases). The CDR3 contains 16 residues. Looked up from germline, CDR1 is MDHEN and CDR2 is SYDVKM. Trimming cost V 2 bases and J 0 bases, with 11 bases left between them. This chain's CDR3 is CASSLTRTDSNQPQHF. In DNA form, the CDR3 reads TGTGCCAGCAGTTTAACTAGGACAGATAGCAATCAGCCCCAGCATTTT.

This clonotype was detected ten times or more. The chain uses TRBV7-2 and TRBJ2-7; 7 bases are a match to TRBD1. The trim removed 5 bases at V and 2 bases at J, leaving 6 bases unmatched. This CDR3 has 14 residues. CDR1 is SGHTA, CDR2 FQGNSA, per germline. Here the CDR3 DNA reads TGTGCCAGCAGCCGTAGGGACAGTCCCTACGAGCAGTACTTC. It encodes CASSRRDSPYEQYF.

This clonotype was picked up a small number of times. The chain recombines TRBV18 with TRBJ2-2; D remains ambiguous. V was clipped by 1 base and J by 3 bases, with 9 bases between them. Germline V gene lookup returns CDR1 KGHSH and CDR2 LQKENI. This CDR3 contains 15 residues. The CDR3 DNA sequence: TGTGCCAGCTCACCACGGCGCTCCGACACCGGGGAGCTGTTTTTT. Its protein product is CASSPRRSDTGELFF.

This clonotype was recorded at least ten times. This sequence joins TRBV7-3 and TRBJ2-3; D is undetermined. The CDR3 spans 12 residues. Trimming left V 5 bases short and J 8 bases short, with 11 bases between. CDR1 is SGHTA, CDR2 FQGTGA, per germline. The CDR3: CASSSPGGTQYF. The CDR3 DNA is TGTGCCAGCAGCAGTCCCGGTGGTACGCAGTATTTT.

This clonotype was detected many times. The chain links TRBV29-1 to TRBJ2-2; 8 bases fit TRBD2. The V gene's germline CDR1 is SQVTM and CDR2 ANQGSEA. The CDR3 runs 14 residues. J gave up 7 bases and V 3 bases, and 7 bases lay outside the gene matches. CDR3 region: CSVESGGPGGELFF. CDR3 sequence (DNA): TGCAGCGTTGAGTCGGGAGGGCCCGGCGGGGAGCTGTTTTTT.

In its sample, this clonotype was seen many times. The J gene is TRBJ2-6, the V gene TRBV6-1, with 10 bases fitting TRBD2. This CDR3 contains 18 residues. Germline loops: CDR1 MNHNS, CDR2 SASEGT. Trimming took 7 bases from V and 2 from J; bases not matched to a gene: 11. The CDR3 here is CASTEGAGGLPGANVLTF. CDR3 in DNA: TGTGCCAGCACCGAAGGAGCGGGAGGGCTTCCTGGGGCCAACGTCCTGACTTTC.

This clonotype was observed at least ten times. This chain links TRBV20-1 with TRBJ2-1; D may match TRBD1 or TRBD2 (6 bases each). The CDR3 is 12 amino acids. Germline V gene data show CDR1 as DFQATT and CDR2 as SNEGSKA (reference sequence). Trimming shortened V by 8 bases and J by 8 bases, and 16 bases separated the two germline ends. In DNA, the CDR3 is TGCAGTAGTTGGAGGGGGGCGGATGAGCAGTTCTTC. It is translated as CSSWRGADEQFF.

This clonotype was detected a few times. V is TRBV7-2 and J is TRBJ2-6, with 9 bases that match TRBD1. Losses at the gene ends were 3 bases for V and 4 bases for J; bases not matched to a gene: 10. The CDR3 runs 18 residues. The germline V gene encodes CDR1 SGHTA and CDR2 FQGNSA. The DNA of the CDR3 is TGTGCCAGCAGCTTTTCCGGGACAGGGAGACCCGGGGCCAACGTCCTGACTTTC. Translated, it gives CASSFSGTGRPGANVLTF.

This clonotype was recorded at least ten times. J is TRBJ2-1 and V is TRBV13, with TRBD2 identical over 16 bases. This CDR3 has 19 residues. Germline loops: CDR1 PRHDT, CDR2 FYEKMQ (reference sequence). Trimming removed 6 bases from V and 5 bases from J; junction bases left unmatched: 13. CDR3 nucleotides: TGTGCCAGCAGAACCCCCGGGACTAGCGGGAGGGCCGCGAACAATGAGCAGTTCTTC. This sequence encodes CASRTPGTSGRAANNEQFF.

CDR3 DNA: TGTGCCAGCAGTTTAAACGTTGAAGCTTTCTTT. It is translated as CASSLNVEAFF. V and J are TRBV28 and TRBJ1-1; D unclear. This CDR3 contains 11 residues. Germline V lookup: CDR1 MDHEN, CDR2 SYDVKM. With 2 bases removed from V and 7 bases from J, the gap between germline ends came to 5 bases.